These 4 T cell receptor beta chains came from one sample sequenced in a study of graft-versus-host responses after intestinal transplantation (dated by TCRdb to about 2021). The library was prepared using the immunoSEQ multiplex PCR assay. TCRdb mirrors the immuneACCESS table, restricted to in-frame sequences. Some clones are absent from its copies; in checked studies, under half trace to an unresolved V gene, and the reason for the others is unknown. Recorded for this sample are more than 85,000 clones; about 90% of them occurred a single time. The ten largest clones capture around 0.067% of the sample. This sample's time point label indicates: cells obtained before transplantation from donor or recipient. For these receptors, no antigen is known. The starting material was unstimulated CD8+ T cells sorted from spleen or lymph node cells, obtained before transplant. The receptors derive from a human donor who was the organ donor for an intestinal transplant.

The gene calls are TRBV5-6 and TRBJ2-7, with a tentative D call TRBD1 (6 bases). The CDR3 loop spans 15 amino acids. The germline V and J ends were trimmed by 0 bases and 2 bases, with 12 bases remaining between them. Germline CDR1 and CDR2: SGHDT and YYEEEE. As DNA, the CDR3 is TGTGCCAGCAGCTTGGCTCCTCAGGGGCCCTACGAGCAGTACTTC. Its translation is CASSLAPQGPYEQYF. The whole variable domain, remainder taken from reference TRBV5-6 and TRBJ2-7, is DAGVTQSPTHLIKTRGQQVTLRCSPKSGHDTVSWYQQALGQGPQFIFQYYEEEERQRGNFPDRFSGHQFPNYSSELNVNALLLGDSALYLCASSLAPQGPYEQYFGPGTRLTVT.

CDR3 protein: CASSELPAAAGSRNQPQHF. CDR3 nucleotide sequence: TGTGCCAGCAGTGAATTACCCGCGGCCGCCGGGTCCCGCAATCAGCCCCAGCATTTT. The chain recombines TRBV6-1 with TRBJ1-5; D call uncertain. Deletions cut 2 bases from V and 2 bases from J, with 22 bases between. This CDR3 spans 19 amino acids. Germline-derived CDR1 and CDR2 are MNHNS and SASEGT.

The V and J genes are TRBV28 and TRBJ1-1; perhaps TRBD1 as D (6 bases). Germline V CDR1 and CDR2: MDHEN, SYDVKM. The V end was cut by 4 bases, the J end by 2 bases, with 11 bases between. The length of the CDR3 is 14 residues. The CDR3 sequence is CASSYRESNTEAFF. CDR3 sequence (DNA): TGTGCCAGCAGTTACAGGGAATCAAACACTGAAGCTTTCTTT.

The chain uses TRBV27 and TRBJ2-2, with TRBD2 matching 10 bases. This CDR3 has 15 residues. Germline-derived CDR1 and CDR2 are MNHEY and SMNVEV (reference sequence). V shed 2 bases and J 7 bases; nucleotides not matched to a gene: 4. DNA of the CDR3: TGTGCCAGCAGTTTAAACCTAGCGGGAGTCGGGGAGCTGTTTTTT. Encoded protein: CASSLNLAGVGELFF.